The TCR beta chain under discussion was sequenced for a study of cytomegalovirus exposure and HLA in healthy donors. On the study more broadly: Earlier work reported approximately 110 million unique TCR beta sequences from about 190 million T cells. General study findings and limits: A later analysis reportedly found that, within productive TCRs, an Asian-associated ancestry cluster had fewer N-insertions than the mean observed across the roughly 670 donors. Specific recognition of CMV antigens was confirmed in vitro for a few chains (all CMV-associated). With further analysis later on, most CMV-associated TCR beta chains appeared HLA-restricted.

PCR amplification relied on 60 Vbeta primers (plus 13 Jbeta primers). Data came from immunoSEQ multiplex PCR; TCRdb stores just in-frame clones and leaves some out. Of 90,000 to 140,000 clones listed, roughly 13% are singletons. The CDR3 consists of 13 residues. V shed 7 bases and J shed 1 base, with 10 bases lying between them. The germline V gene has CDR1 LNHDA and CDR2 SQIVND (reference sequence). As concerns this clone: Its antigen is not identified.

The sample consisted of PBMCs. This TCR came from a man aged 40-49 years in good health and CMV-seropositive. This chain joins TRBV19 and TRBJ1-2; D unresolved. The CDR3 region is CASNPRSNYGYTF. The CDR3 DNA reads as TGTGCCAGTAATCCTCGGAGTAACTATGGCTACACCTTC. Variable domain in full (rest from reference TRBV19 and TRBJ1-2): DGGITQSPKYLFRKEGQNVTLSCEQNLNHDAMYWYRQDPGQGLRLIYYSQIVNDFQKGDIAEGYSVSREKKESFPLTVTSAQKNPTAFYLCASNPRSNYGYTFGSGTRLTVV.